This passage covers 13 T cell receptor beta chains from one sample sequenced in a study of beta chain features in type 1 diabetes (dated by TCRdb to the late 2010s). The protocol used for the library was the immunoSEQ multiplex PCR assay. The entire isolated RNA was reverse transcribed using the High Capacity cDNA Reverse Transcription Kit, and thus expressed TCRB transcripts were sequenced. This is the immuneACCESS table as TCRdb keeps it, with only in-frame sequences that have V and J called. A part of the clones is gone; compared with another copy, unresolved V genes explain less than half, and the rest is unexplained. This sample comprises 300,000 to 350,000 clones, approximately 8% of them detected only once. The top ten clones comprise approximately 0.47% of the sample. Sequencing used central memory CD4+ T cells from blood. The source of these receptors is a woman aged 18 to 35 in good health.

This clone was found a few times. The V and J genes are TRBV2 and TRBJ2-2; D gene unclear. Trimming cost V 8 bases and J 6 bases, with 7 bases left between them. Germline V CDR1 and CDR2: SNHLY, FYNNEI. This CDR3 is built from 11 residues. The CDR3 region is CASSYAGELFF. Here the CDR3 DNA reads TGTGCCAGCTCGTACGCCGGGGAGCTGTTTTTT.

V gene TRBV7-2 combines with J gene TRBJ2-3; 8 bases are shared with TRBD2. Germline values: CDR1 SGHTA, CDR2 FQGNSA. This CDR3 contains 11 residues. The junction had 6 bases not matched to a gene; V was cut back by 5 bases and J by 14 bases. CDR3 region: CASSRSGKWYF. The CDR3 DNA follows: TGTGCCAGCAGCCGTAGCGGGAAGTGGTATTTT.

This chain uses TRBV6-5 with TRBJ1-2, with no clear D. The germline V gene has CDR1 MNHEY and CDR2 SVGAGI. This CDR3 contains 13 residues. Trimming took off 2 bases at V and 2 bases at J, with 6 bases between the two ends. CDR3 sequence (DNA): TGTGCCAGCAGTTACGATCTCAACTATGGCTACACCTTC. It specifies CASSYDLNYGYTF.

This clone came up a few times. The genes are TRBV7-2 and TRBJ2-7; D unclear. Per germline, CDR1 SGHTA and CDR2 FQGNSA. There are 12 residues in the CDR3. The V and J ends lost 1 base and 7 bases respectively, with 8 bases between them. Here the CDR3 DNA reads TGTGCCAGCAGCTTAGGCGCGGTGGAGCAGTACTTC. Translated: CASSLGAVEQYF. Combining the CDR3 with reference TRBV7-2 and TRBJ2-7 gives the whole variable domain GAGVSQSPSNKVTEKGKDVELRCDPISGHTALYWYRQSLGQGLEFLIYFQGNSAPDKSGLPSDRFSAERTGGSVSTLTIQRTQQEDSAVYLCASSLGAVEQYFGPGTRLTVT.

This clone has just a few counts. The chain has TRBV13 and TRBJ1-2; D is unresolved. CDR3 length equals 12 residues. Trimming removed 0 bases from V and 7 bases from J, with 6 bases in between. Germline V CDR1 and CDR2: PRHDT, FYEKMQ (reference sequence). CDR3 DNA: TGTGCCAGCAGCTTAGGGGATCGTGGCTACACCTTC. It is translated as CASSLGDRGYTF.

This clone came up a few times. V and J are TRBV7-3 and TRBJ2-1; perhaps TRBD2 as D (6 bases). CDR3 length: 15 amino acids. With 5 bases removed from V and 5 bases from J, the gap between germline ends came to 16 bases. Germline V gene sequence: CDR1 SGHTA, CDR2 FQGTGA. The DNA for the CDR3 is TGTGCCAGCAGCCGGAGGGCAGGGTTCGACAATGAGCAGTTCTTC. It encodes CASSRRAGFDNEQFF.

The chain links TRBV2 to TRBJ2-3, with TRBD1 as a possible D gene (5 bases). Germline CDR1 and CDR2: SNHLY and FYNNEI. The CDR3 contains 14 residues. V dropped 10 bases and J dropped 0 bases, with 14 bases sitting between them. CDR3 in DNA: TGTGCCACCGCGCAGGGTGGAAGCACAGATACGCAGTATTTT. Translated: CATAQGGSTDTQYF.

This chain links TRBV28 with TRBJ2-1, with 9 bases fitting TRBD2. The trim removed 9 bases at V and 9 bases at J, leaving 9 bases unmatched. CDR1 is MDHEN, CDR2 SYDVKM, per germline. The CDR3 has 13 amino acids. The CDR3 DNA reads as TGTGCCAGTGGTGGGACTAGCCTGCCTGAGCAGTTCTTC. Its translation is CASGGTSLPEQFF.

The rearrangement links TRBV11-2 to TRBJ2-1; 9 bases agree with TRBD2. CDR3 size: 18 residues. Per the germline V gene, CDR1 is SGHAT and CDR2 is FQNNGV. V lost 1 base to trimming and J lost 7 bases; unmatched junction nucleotides: 14. CDR3 in amino acids: CASSLAGLASIARNEQFF. CDR3 sequence (DNA): TGTGCCAGCAGCTTAGCGGGACTAGCATCGATCGCTAGGAATGAGCAGTTCTTC.

This clone was seen a few times. CDR3 amino acids: CASSLARQTYEQYF. CDR3 DNA: TGTGCCAGCAGCTTAGCGAGGCAGACCTACGAGCAGTACTTC. This chain uses TRBV7-2 with TRBJ2-7, with D uncertain. The CDR3 runs to 14 residues. The ends were cut back, 0 bases at V and 2 bases at J, with 8 bases in the middle. In germline, CDR1 is SGHTA, CDR2 FQGNSA.

This clone came up many times. This chain joins TRBV7-2 and TRBJ2-3; D gene uncertain. V shed 4 bases and J shed 5 bases, with 16 bases lying between them. The CDR3 length is 15 residues. Germline CDR1 and CDR2: SGHTA and FQGNSA. CDR3 amino acids: CASSSHFSQRDTQYF. The CDR3 region has the DNA TGTGCCAGCAGCTCGCACTTCAGCCAGCGAGATACGCAGTATTTT.

This clone was recorded only once. The CDR3 loop reads CASSQDHRVFGELFF. As DNA, the CDR3 is TGTGCCAGCAGCCAAGACCACAGGGTATTCGGGGAGCTGTTTTTT. The chain is built from TRBV4-2 and TRBJ2-2, with D possibly being TRBD1 (6 bases). The CDR3 loop spans 15 amino acids. V was pared by 0 bases and J by 7 bases, with 12 bases between. The V gene's germline CDR1 is LGHNA and CDR2 YNFKEQ.

This clone has just a few counts. The gene calls are TRBV7-8 and TRBJ1-3; unclear D gene. Looked up from germline, CDR1 is SGHVS and CDR2 is FQNEAQ. Between the trimmed V and J ends, which lost 3 bases and 2 bases, there was a span of 2 bases. CDR3 length: 12 amino acids. The CDR3 loop reads CASSFAGNTIYF. The DNA for the CDR3 is TGTGCCAGCAGCTTTGCTGGAAACACCATATATTTT. Using reference TRBV7-8 and TRBJ1-3 for the parts outside the CDR3, the full variable domain is GAGVSQSPRYKVAKRGQDVALRCDPISGHVSLFWYQQALGQGPEFLTYFQNEAQLDKSGLPSDRFFAERPEGSVSTLKIQRTQQEDSAVYLCASSFAGNTIYFGEGSWLTVV.